This passage covers 18 T cell receptor beta chains from one sample sequenced in a study of spatial heterogeneity in lung cancer. TCRdb processed the 5' RACE reads anew with MiXCR; each CDR3 protein has one entry. The sample lists 35,000 to 45,000 distinct CDR3 sequences; around 5.5% were seen once. The time point denotes: sample taken at primary tumor resection. No cells were sorted before sequencing. The whole RNA sequenced was extracted from tumor, nontumor lung or frozen PBMC. Sequenced material: PBMCs, taken at surgery. All receptors derive from a female donor with early-stage non-small cell lung cancer.

This clonotype was recorded at least ten times. The chain uses TRBV19 and TRBJ2-3; either TRBD1 or TRBD2 may fit D (7 bases each). This CDR3 spans 20 amino acids. The germline V gene has CDR1 LNHDA and CDR2 SQIVND (reference sequence). V lost 7 bases and J 4 bases, leaving 33 bases between the germline ends. The CDR3 nucleotides read TGTGCCAGTAAGGTCGGCAGACAGGGAGGGGGTCCAGAGTCCTCAGATACGCAGTATTTT. Residues: CASKVGRQGGGPESSDTQYF.

The V call is TRBV7-9, the J call TRBJ2-7, with 9 bases identical to TRBD2. V was clipped by 5 bases and J by 2 bases; unmatched bases: 13. The CDR3 spans 17 residues. Germline lookup yields CDR1 SEHNR and CDR2 FQNEAQ (reference sequence). The CDR3 loop is CASSHRRAGGPAYEQYF. In nucleotides, the CDR3 is TGTGCCAGCAGCCACCGGAGGGCGGGGGGGCCCGCCTACGAGCAGTACTTC.

This clonotype was observed at least ten times. J is TRBJ1-5 and V is TRBV28; 7 nucleotides agree with TRBD1. This CDR3 spans 17 amino acids. V was pared by 7 bases and J by 1 base, with 13 bases of the junction left unmatched. CDR1 is MDHEN, CDR2 SYDVKM, per germline. The CDR3 bases are TGTGCCAGCACTGACAGGGATTATGGCTGGAGCAATCAGCCCCAGCATTTT. As protein: CASTDRDYGWSNQPQHF.

This clonotype has at least ten counts. V and J are TRBV5-1 and TRBJ2-3; 8 nucleotides line up with TRBD1. This CDR3 is 15 amino acids long. Unmatched junction bases numbered 9, after V lost 4 bases and J lost 5 bases. CDR1 is SGHRS and CDR2 is YFSETQ in the germline V gene. The CDR3 loop is CASSLRTGHEDTQYF. CDR3 nucleotides: TGCGCCAGCAGCCTCAGGACAGGGCATGAAGATACGCAGTATTTT.

This clonotype came up a few times. CDR3 protein: CACGGRAQETQYF. CDR3 DNA sequence: TGTGCCTGCGGAGGGCGGGCACAAGAGACCCAGTACTTC. The chain couples TRBV3-1 to TRBJ2-5, with D possibly TRBD2 on 6 matching bases. The CDR3 totals 13 residues. From germline, CDR1 is LGHDT and CDR2 YNNKEL (reference sequence). V lost 11 bases to trimming and J lost 2 bases, with 15 bases between them.

Points on this clonotype: This sequence may be a read error, since a much larger clone differs from it by one base. The chain couples TRBV25-1 to TRBJ2-3; TRBD2 aligns across 8 bases. The CDR3 runs 15 residues. The V segment lost 1 base and the J segment 1 base; nucleotides outside the gene matches: 1. Per germline, CDR1 MGHDK and CDR2 SYGVNS. Here the CDR3 DNA reads TGTGCCAGCAGTGAATCAGCGGGGGGCACAGATACGCAGTATTTT. Translation gives CASSESAGGTDTQYF. Supplemented by reference TRBV25-1 and TRBJ2-3, the full variable domain reads EADIYQTPRYLVIGTGKKITLECSQTMGHDKMYWYQQDPGMELHLIHYSYGVNSTEKGDLSSESTVSRIRTEHFPLTLESARPSHTSQYLCASSESAGGTDTQYFGPGTRLTVL.

This clonotype was seen ten or more times. The CDR3 nucleotides are TGTGCCACCAGTGATTCCCGGACTAGCGGGGGCTGGGATGAGCAGTTCTTC. It specifies CATSDSRTSGGWDEQFF. V gene TRBV24-1 combines with J gene TRBJ2-1; 13 nucleotides align to TRBD2. This CDR3 is 17 amino acids long. Unmatched junction bases numbered 8, after V lost 2 bases and J lost 8 bases. Germline V gene lookup returns CDR1 KGHDR and CDR2 SFDVKD.

Many counts were recorded for this clonotype. V gene TRBV27 combines with J gene TRBJ2-1; no firm D call. This CDR3 has 13 residues. V was clipped by 2 bases and J by 8 bases, with 10 bases between them. Germline CDR1 and CDR2: MNHEY and SMNVEV (reference sequence). CDR3 amino acids: CASSLTARDEQFF. CDR3 sequence (DNA): TGTGCCAGCAGTTTAACGGCCCGGGATGAGCAGTTCTTC.

This clonotype was picked up many times. V usage is TRBV4-1 and J usage is TRBJ1-5; the D gene is possibly TRBD1 (5 bases). With 4 bases removed from V and 4 bases from J, the gap between germline ends came to 8 bases. This CDR3 is 13 amino acids long. Germline V lookup: CDR1 MGHRA, CDR2 YSYEKL. CDR3 protein: CASSRGGNQPQHF. The DNA of the CDR3 is TGCGCCAGCAGCCGGGGGGGTAATCAGCCCCAGCATTTT.

This clonotype was detected ten times or more. V gene TRBV5-1 combines with J gene TRBJ1-6; D gene ambiguous. Trimming removed 0 bases at V and 7 bases at J, with 11 bases between. The CDR3 spans 15 residues. The germline V gene encodes CDR1 SGHRS and CDR2 YFSETQ. The DNA of the CDR3 is TGCGCCAGCAGCTTGGCCGGCAGTAGGAATTCACCCCTCCACTTT. This codes for CASSLAGSRNSPLHF.

This clonotype occurred many times. The chain is built from TRBV2 and TRBJ1-3; TRBD1 aligns across 10 bases. V lost 4 bases to trimming and J lost 3 bases; unmatched junction nucleotides: 3. The germline V gene has CDR1 SNHLY and CDR2 FYNNEI. This CDR3 contains 15 residues. CDR3 bases: TGTGCCAGCAGTGGGACAGGGGGATATGGAAACACCATATATTTT. Translated: CASSGTGGYGNTIYF.

This clonotype has just a few counts. The rearrangement uses TRBV12-3 or TRBV12-4 and TRBJ2-3; D unclear. The CDR3 covers 16 residues. V dropped 3 bases and J dropped 0 bases, with 13 bases sitting between them. The CDR3 bases are TGTGCCAGCAGTTTTTCAGGTCCGTTAAGCACAGATACGCAGTATTTT. It translates to CASSFSGPLSTDTQYF.

J is TRBJ2-7 and V is TRBV11-3; TRBD1 is a possible D gene (5 bases). The CDR3 contains 15 residues. The germline CDR1 and CDR2 sequences are SGHNT and YENEEA. Trimming stripped 0 bases from V and 6 bases from J, with 15 bases between. CDR3 in amino acids: CASSLDPGRVVEQYF. The CDR3 DNA reads as TGTGCCAGCAGCTTAGATCCGGGCAGGGTGGTCGAGCAGTACTTC.

In its sample, this clonotype was seen many times. This chain uses TRBV7-2 with TRBJ2-3, with 8 bases fitting TRBD2. Germline V gives CDR1 SGHTA, CDR2 FQGNSA. Trimming took 4 bases from V and 2 from J; bases not matched to a gene: 14. There are 18 residues in the CDR3. The CDR3 is CASSSKGGRRGVTDTQYF. CDR3 bases: TGTGCCAGCAGCTCCAAGGGTGGGCGGCGGGGGGTCACAGATACGCAGTATTTT.

This clonotype has a count of ten or more. The CDR3 here is CASSPRGGVEKLFF. CDR3 nucleotides: TGTGCCAGCAGTCCCCGCGGGGGGGTAGAAAAACTGTTTTTT. The chain recombines TRBV6-5 with TRBJ1-4; D might be TRBD1 (5 bases). The CDR3 covers 14 residues. V lost 5 bases and J 8 bases, leaving 15 bases between the germline ends. Germline V CDR1 and CDR2: MNHEY, SVGAGI.

This clonotype has ten or more counts. The CDR3 DNA follows: TGTGCCAGCAGTGAAATTTTAGGGGTGGCCCTCCACTTT. As protein: CASSEILGVALHF. V usage is TRBV2 and J usage is TRBJ1-6; D is possibly TRBD1 (5 bases). V gave up 2 bases and J gave up 14 bases, with 13 bases separating them. The CDR3 runs 13 residues. The germline gives CDR1 SNHLY, CDR2 FYNNEI. Complete variable domain (other parts from reference TRBV2 and TRBJ1-6): EPEVTQTPSHQVTQMGQEVILRCVPISNHLYFYWYRQILGQKVEFLVSFYNNEISEKSEIFDDQFSVERPDGSNFTLKIRSTKLEDSAMYFCASSEILGVALHFGNGTRLTVT.

In its sample, this clonotype was seen many times. The rearrangement joins TRBV10-3 to TRBJ2-2; no clear D. The CDR3 sequence is 14 residues long. The V end lost 7 bases, the J end lost 4 bases, and 13 bases lay between the germline ends. Germline values: CDR1 ENHRY, CDR2 SYGVKD. Here the CDR3 reads CAITTPSVTGELFF. CDR3 in DNA: TGTGCCATCACCACTCCTTCAGTCACCGGGGAGCTGTTTTTT.

There are a few counts of this clonotype. This chain uses TRBV6-5 with TRBJ2-7, with a weak D call TRBD2 (7 bases). Germline V gives CDR1 MNHEY, CDR2 SVGAGI. Trimming took off 5 bases at V and 0 bases at J, with 17 bases between the two ends. The length of the CDR3 is 16 residues. The DNA for the CDR3 is TGTGCCAGCAGTAAGTTCCGGGGGGCCTTCTCCTACGAGCAGTACTTC. As protein: CASSKFRGAFSYEQYF.